The 12 T cell receptor beta chains below all came from one sample that was sequenced in a study of T cells after yellow fever vaccination. TCRdb redid the calling of the 5' RACE reads with MiXCR, one entry per CDR3 protein. This sample has hundreds of thousands of distinct CDR3 sequences, with 15% to 20% found just once. The material was PBMCs, obtained 15 days after the yellow fever booster vaccination. The receptors stem from a man aged 25 to 40 who received the YFV17D yellow fever vaccine.

This clonotype has only a few counts. This rearrangement joins TRBV7-3 to TRBJ2-2, with 7 bases identical to TRBD2. The length of the CDR3 is 15 residues. The junction had 4 bases not matched to a gene; V was cut back by 0 bases and J by 6 bases. The germline V gene has CDR1 SGHTA and CDR2 FQGTGA. The CDR3 spells CASSLTGGSSGELFF. The CDR3, as DNA: TGTGCCAGCAGCTTAACGGGAGGGTCCTCCGGGGAGCTGTTTTTT.

The CDR3 is CASSLGPTGSSTDTQYF. The CDR3 DNA sequence: TGTGCCAGCAGCTTAGGCCCTACGGGATCTAGCACAGATACGCAGTATTTT. This rearrangement joins TRBV7-8 to TRBJ2-3; possibly TRBD2 for D (5 bases). Trimming stripped 1 base from V and 0 bases from J, with 14 bases between. The CDR3 has 17 residues. Germline V gene data show CDR1 as SGHVS and CDR2 as FQNEAQ.

The genes are TRBV29-1 and TRBJ2-7; D is tentatively TRBD1 or TRBD2 (5 bases each). CDR3 length: 13 amino acids. V lost 7 bases and J 6 bases, leaving 19 bases between the germline ends. Germline lookup yields CDR1 SQVTM and CDR2 ANQGSEA. The DNA for the CDR3 is TGCAGCGCGGGATCGGTGCAGGGTGGCGAGCAGTACTTC. Translation: CSAGSVQGGEQYF.

This clonotype was detected only a few times. This could be a read error, since a much larger clone is one nucleotide away. The chain combines TRBV2 with TRBJ2-3; no firm D call. Germline V gives CDR1 SNHLY, CDR2 FYNNEI. V gave up 6 bases and J gave up 6 bases, with 4 bases separating them. This CDR3 region has 10 residues. Here the CDR3 reads CASRLDTQYF. As DNA, the CDR3 is TGTGCCAGCAGGTTGGATACGCAGTATTTT.

This clonotype was picked up a small number of times. V is TRBV5-5 and J is TRBJ1-5; D is possibly TRBD1 (5 bases). With 2 bases removed from V and 5 bases from J, the gap between germline ends came to 11 bases. CDR1 is SGHKS, CDR2 YYEKEE, per germline (reference sequence). The CDR3 contains 14 residues. The CDR3 DNA follows: TGTGCCAGCAGCTTTTCTCGAGGGGATCAGCCCCAGCATTTT. Translating it yields CASSFSRGDQPQHF.

The chain uses TRBV9 and TRBJ2-7; the D is unclear. This CDR3 has 15 amino acids. Germline values: CDR1 SGDLS, CDR2 YYNGEE. V dropped 0 bases and J dropped 2 bases, with 12 bases sitting between them. CDR3 sequence reads: CASSVGARGTYEQYF. DNA of the CDR3: TGTGCCAGCAGCGTAGGGGCTCGAGGAACCTACGAGCAGTACTTC.

This clonotype has more than one count but fewer than ten. This chain links TRBV11-2 with TRBJ2-3; D is unresolved. The CDR3 has 12 residues. From germline, CDR1 is SGHAT and CDR2 FQNNGV. V was clipped by 0 bases and J by 8 bases, with 6 bases between them. The CDR3 loop reads CASSLDLGTQYF. For the CDR3, the DNA is TGTGCCAGCAGCTTAGACCTGGGTACGCAGTATTTT.

In this sample, this clonotype turned up a few times. The genes are TRBV7-2 and TRBJ2-1, with a tentative D call TRBD1 (5 bases). Germline V gene sequence: CDR1 SGHTA, CDR2 FQGNSA. There are 17 residues in the CDR3. With 6 bases removed from V and 6 bases from J, the gap between germline ends came to 24 bases. The CDR3 loop reads CASSSRQLTWRGNEQFF. The CDR3 DNA reads as TGTGCCAGCAGTTCCAGACAGCTAACGTGGAGAGGCAATGAGCAGTTCTTC.

This clonotype has more than one count but fewer than ten. The chain is built from TRBV14 and TRBJ2-3, with 7 bases fitting TRBD2. This CDR3 has 16 amino acids. J was trimmed by 0 bases and V by 4 bases; bases with no gene match: 7. Germline assignment: CDR1 SGHDN and CDR2 FVKESK. The CDR3 coding sequence is TGTGCCAGCAGCCGACTGACTAGCAGAAGCACAGATACGCAGTATTTT. As protein: CASSRLTSRSTDTQYF. Filled out from reference TRBV14 and TRBJ2-3, the complete variable domain reads EAGVTQFPSHSVIEKGQTVTLRCDPISGHDNLYWYRRVMGKEIKFLLHFVKESKQDESGMPNNRFLAERTGGTYSTLKVQPAELEDSGVYFCASSRLTSRSTDTQYFGPGTRLTVL.

The chain recombines TRBV20-1 with TRBJ1-1, with a tentative D call TRBD1 (5 bases). The CDR3 length is 12 residues. CDR1 DFQATT and CDR2 SNEGSKA come from the germline V gene (reference sequence). CDR3 region: CRVRGRGTEAFF. The CDR3 DNA reads as TGCAGGGTAAGGGGTAGAGGCACTGAAGCTTTCTTT.

This clonotype was counted only a few times. The chain is built from TRBV4-3 and TRBJ1-5; 8 positions match TRBD1. V shed 1 base and J 3 bases; nucleotides not matched to a gene: 5. The CDR3 extends over 16 amino acids. Germline V gene data show CDR1 as LGHNA and CDR2 as YSLEER. The CDR3 loop is CASSQVAGGYNQPQHF. CDR3 DNA sequence: TGCGCCAGCAGCCAAGTTGCAGGGGGCTACAATCAGCCCCAGCATTTT.

The genes are TRBV29-1 and TRBJ2-7; perhaps TRBD2 as D (5 bases). The CDR3 extends over 14 amino acids. The V end was cut by 8 bases, the J end by 0 bases, with 17 bases between. The germline CDR1 and CDR2 sequences are SQVTM and ANQGSEA. The CDR3 is CSILEAVNSYEQYF. The CDR3 DNA reads TGCAGCATCCTCGAAGCGGTAAACTCCTACGAGCAGTACTTC.